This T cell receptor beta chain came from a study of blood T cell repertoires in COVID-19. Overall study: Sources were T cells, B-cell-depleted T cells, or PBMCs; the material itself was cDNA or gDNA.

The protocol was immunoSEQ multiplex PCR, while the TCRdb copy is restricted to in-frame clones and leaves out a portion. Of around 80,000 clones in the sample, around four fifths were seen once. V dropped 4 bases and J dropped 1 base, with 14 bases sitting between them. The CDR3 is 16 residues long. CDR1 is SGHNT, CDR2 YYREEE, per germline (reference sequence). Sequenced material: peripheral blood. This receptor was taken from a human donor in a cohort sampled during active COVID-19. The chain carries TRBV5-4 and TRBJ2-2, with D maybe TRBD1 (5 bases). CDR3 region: CASSRGSTRNTGELFF. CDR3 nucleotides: TGTGCCAGCAGCAGGGGCTCCACCCGGAACACCGGGGAGCTGTTTTTT.